This T cell receptor beta chain was captured in a study of blood T cell repertoires in COVID-19. TCRdb's table, derived via immunoSEQ multiplex PCR, lists solely in-frame clones and lacks some. The data contain approximately 300,000 clones, approximately 85% of them singletons. The clonotype was recovered from a human donor with COVID-19, enrolled during active disease. The donor label of this sample is uncertain. The sample was peripheral blood.

The CDR3 protein is CASSRGLAEDNEQFF. The CDR3 DNA reads as TGTGCCAGTAGTAGAGGACTAGCGGAGGACAATGAGCAGTTCTTC. The chain uses TRBV19 and TRBJ2-1; 10 bases align to TRBD2. This CDR3 is 15 amino acids long. V lost 4 bases to trimming and J lost 5 bases; unmatched junction nucleotides: 5. Germline V gene lookup returns CDR1 LNHDA and CDR2 SQIVND (reference sequence).